Shown below are 17 T cell receptor beta chains from a single sample sequenced in a study of cytomegalovirus exposure and HLA in healthy donors. PCR involved 60 Vbeta and 13 Jbeta primers. Using immunoSEQ multiplex PCR, the repertoire was profiled, and TCRdb retains in-frame clones only, with some absent. Of 200,000 to 250,000 clones listed, approximately 82% are singletons. The specimen was PBMCs. The receptor set was obtained from a man between 18 and 35 years old in good health and CMV-seronegative.

The chain couples TRBV7-3 to TRBJ2-3, with 8 bases identical to TRBD1. The CDR3 is 14 residues long. CDR1 SGHTA and CDR2 FQGTGA come from the germline V gene. Trimming at V came to 4 bases and at J to 3 bases, leaving 3 bases not matched to a gene. The CDR3 protein is CASSSQGGTDTQYF. The DNA of the CDR3 is TGTGCCAGCAGCTCACAGGGGGGAACAGATACGCAGTATTTT. The entire variable domain, with the rest obtained from reference TRBV7-3 and TRBJ2-3, is as follows: GAGVSQTPSNKVTEKGKYVELRCDPISGHTALYWYRQSLGQGPEFLIYFQGTGAADDSGLPNDRFFAVRPEGSVSTLKIQRTERGDSAVYLCASSSQGGTDTQYFGPGTRLTVL.

The chain combines TRBV11-2 with TRBJ2-4; TRBD2 aligns across 12 bases. From germline, CDR1 is SGHAT and CDR2 FQNNGV. V dropped 4 bases and J dropped 8; count of bases not matched to a gene: 6. This CDR3 region has 15 residues. The CDR3 nucleotides are TGTGCCAGCAGCTCCCTAGCGGGGGGGCGGGACATTCAGTACTTC. Amino acid sequence: CASSSLAGGRDIQYF.

In its sample, this clone was seen once. The gene calls are TRBV7-9 and TRBJ2-7, with 8 positions matching TRBD1. The V and J ends lost 5 bases and 0 bases, in that order; junction bases with no gene match: 3. The CDR3 consists of 14 residues. Looked up from germline, CDR1 is SEHNR and CDR2 is FQNEAQ (reference sequence). The CDR3 spells CASSQGQGSYEQYF. CDR3 coding DNA: TGTGCCAGCAGCCAAGGACAGGGCTCCTACGAGCAGTACTTC.

This chain links TRBV30 with TRBJ1-5; TRBD1 matches at 7 bases. J gave up 6 bases and V 0 bases, and 8 bases lay outside the gene matches. This CDR3 spans 15 amino acids. Per the germline V gene, CDR1 is GTSNPN and CDR2 is SVGIG (reference sequence). In DNA, the CDR3 is TGTGCCTGGAGTGTTATGGGCACAGGGGTTCAGCCCCAGCATTTT. This encodes CAWSVMGTGVQPQHF.

The chain couples TRBV9 to TRBJ2-1; the match to TRBD2 covers 7 bases. Germline loops: CDR1 SGDLS, CDR2 YYNGEE. J was trimmed by 5 bases and V by 3 bases; bases with no gene match: 5. CDR3 length equals 14 residues. This CDR3 reads CASSASGANNEQFF. The CDR3, as DNA: TGTGCCAGCAGCGCAAGCGGGGCAAACAATGAGCAGTTCTTC.

The rearrangement joins TRBV9 to TRBJ2-5, with 11 bases fitting TRBD2. Germline values: CDR1 SGDLS, CDR2 YYNGEE. This CDR3 is 18 amino acids long. V gave up 1 base and J gave up 4 bases; unmatched junction bases: 12. The CDR3 DNA is TGTGCCAGCAGCGTAACCAATTCTGGGCTAGCGGGAGGAGAGACCCAGTACTTC. Residues: CASSVTNSGLAGGETQYF. Filled out from reference TRBV9 and TRBJ2-5, the complete variable domain reads DSGVTQTPKHLITATGQRVTLRCSPRSGDLSVYWYQQSLDQGLQFLIQYYNGEERAKGNILERFSAQQFPDLHSELNLSSLELGDSALYFCASSVTNSGLAGGETQYFGPGTRLLVL.

The chain links TRBV6-5 to TRBJ1-2, with a possible D match to TRBD1 (5 bases). This CDR3 comprises 15 residues. V gave up 3 bases and J gave up 1 base, with 12 bases separating them. The germline V gene has CDR1 MNHEY and CDR2 SVGAGI. The CDR3 loop is CASSYWAGNNYGYTF. CDR3 nucleotides: TGTGCCAGCAGTTATTGGGCAGGGAATAACTATGGCTACACCTTC.

This clone was recorded only once. The chain uses TRBV4-1 and TRBJ1-1; D unclear. Germline loops: CDR1 MGHRA, CDR2 YSYEKL. The CDR3 runs to 16 residues. V shed 1 base and J shed 5 bases, with 17 bases lying between them. CDR3: CASSQAGLGDGTEAFF. In DNA form, the CDR3 reads TGCGCCAGCAGCCAAGCCGGGTTAGGCGATGGGACTGAAGCTTTCTTT.

The V call is TRBV19, the J call TRBJ1-3; D is ambiguous. The CDR3 length is 15 residues. From germline, CDR1 is LNHDA and CDR2 SQIVND (reference sequence). Trimming left V 3 bases short and J 1 base short, with 10 bases between. The CDR3 DNA reads TGTGCCAGTAGTATTGCAGGACTGTCTGGAAACACCATATATTTT. Encoded protein: CASSIAGLSGNTIYF.

This rearrangement joins TRBV5-1 to TRBJ2-1; a weak D match, TRBD2 (5 bases). Deletions cut 7 bases from V and 0 bases from J, with 14 bases between. Germline V CDR1 and CDR2: SGHRS, YFSETQ. The CDR3 sequence is 15 residues long. As DNA, the CDR3 is TGCGCCAGCCAGGAGGTAGCTAGCTCCTACAATGAGCAGTTCTTC. Translating gives CASQEVASSYNEQFF.

The V call is TRBV30, the J call TRBJ1-2; 8 nucleotides match TRBD1. The CDR3 is 16 residues long. J lost 4 bases, V lost 0 bases, and 10 bases had no gene match. Germline V lookup: CDR1 GTSNPN, CDR2 SVGIG (reference sequence). This chain's CDR3 is CAWSVDEGQVVYGYTF. The CDR3 nucleotides read TGTGCCTGGAGTGTAGATGAGGGACAGGTCGTCTATGGCTACACCTTC.

This clone appeared a few times. V and J are TRBV25-1 and TRBJ2-6, with D perhaps TRBD2 (5 bases). The ends were cut back, 1 base at V and 0 bases at J, with 10 bases in the middle. Per germline, CDR1 MGHDK and CDR2 SYGVNS. The CDR3 contains 17 residues. For the CDR3, the DNA is TGTGCCAGCAGTGAATCGGGGTCCTACTCTGGGGCCAACGTCCTGACTTTC. It codes for CASSESGSYSGANVLTF.

The CDR3 loop is CASSEFTPGSGNTIYF. The CDR3 DNA is TGTGCCAGCAGTGAATTTACCCCAGGCTCTGGAAACACCATATATTTT. The rearrangement links TRBV2 to TRBJ1-3; no reliable D call. The CDR3 is 16 amino acids. The V end lost 2 bases, the J end lost 0 bases, and 11 bases lay between the germline ends. Germline V CDR1 and CDR2: SNHLY, FYNNEI.

This clone was detected a few times. The CDR3: CASSMVATADTQYF. In DNA form, the CDR3 reads TGTGCCAGTAGTATGGTAGCTACCGCCGATACGCAGTATTTT. The rearrangement uses TRBV19 and TRBJ2-3; D is uncertain. The V end lost 3 bases, the J end lost 6 bases, and 13 bases lay between the germline ends. The CDR3 has 14 residues. The germline gives CDR1 LNHDA, CDR2 SQIVND (reference sequence).

To note about this clone: One end of the junction does not line up with germline, which may come from a read error. The chain combines TRBV7-9 with TRBJ2-7; D possibly corresponds to TRBD2 (7 bases). The length of the CDR3 is 16 residues. Germline values: CDR1 SEHNR, CDR2 FQNEAQ (reference sequence). The CDR3 protein is CSSSLGGGGSSYEQYF. In DNA form, the CDR3 reads TGTTCCAGCAGCTTAGGGGGGGGTGGAAGCTCCTACGAGCAGTACTTC.

This chain joins TRBV6-1 and TRBJ1-5; 8 positions match TRBD1. J was trimmed by 8 bases and V by 0 bases; bases with no gene match: 9. The CDR3 has 16 residues. The germline V gene has CDR1 MNHNS and CDR2 SASEGT. CDR3 DNA: TGTGCCAGCAGTGAAGCGGTCGTGCAGGGGGCTAAGCCCCAGCATTTT. Translating gives CASSEAVVQGAKPQHF.

The chain couples TRBV15 to TRBJ2-7, with D uncertain. Trimming pared 0 bases from V and 6 bases from J, leaving 3 bases between. The CDR3 consists of 11 residues. The V gene's germline CDR1 is LNHNV and CDR2 YYDKDF (reference sequence). The DNA of the CDR3 is TGTGCCACCAGCAGAGAGAGCGAGCAGTACTTC. This sequence encodes CATSRESEQYF.